This T cell receptor (beta chain) was sequenced for a study of T cell responses to AZD1222 COVID-19 vaccine. Measured with immunoSEQ multiplex PCR; TCRdb has only the in-frame clones, and not every one. This sample has 150,000 to 200,000 clones, with 92% found just once. Germline loops: CDR1 LNHDA, CDR2 SQIVND (reference sequence). This CDR3 has 14 amino acids. The V end was cut by 3 bases, the J end by 0 bases, with 8 bases between. Material: peripheral blood, obtained 28 days after the second AZD1222 dose. The clonotype originates from an adult who received the AZD1222 COVID-19 vaccine. V is TRBV19 and J is TRBJ1-1; possible D gene TRBD1, 6 bases. CDR3 nucleotides: TGTGCCAGTAGTATGGGGGGCATGAACACTGAAGCTTTCTTT. Translation gives CASSMGGMNTEAFF.